The 3 T cell receptor beta chains in this list originate from one sample, sequenced in a study of Graves' ophthalmopathy and Graves' hyperthyroidism. Researchers took RNA transcripts and amplified TCR beta CDR3 regions from them. An initial RT-PCR round employing HTBI primers preceded a second-round multiplex PCR. TCRdb recomputed calls from the multiplex PCR reads with MiXCR, one row per CDR3 protein. There are about half a million distinct CDR3 sequences in the sample; roughly an eighth occur only once, and 9.8% lies in the top ten. The sequenced material came from blood. Every receptor here comes from a woman in her twenties or thirties with Graves' ophthalmopathy.

This clonotype showed up many times. The chain has TRBV20-1 and TRBJ2-5; TRBD2 agrees at 10 bases. This CDR3 contains 14 residues. V gave up 6 bases and J gave up 4 bases; unmatched junction bases: 8. Per germline, CDR1 DFQATT and CDR2 SNEGSKA (reference sequence). The CDR3 DNA is TGCAGTGCCTCTAGCGGGAGCGGGGGAGAGACCCAGTACTTC. It encodes CSASSGSGGETQYF.

This clonotype appeared a single time. Since a much larger clone is just one base distant, this may be a read error. The rearrangement links TRBV6-1 to TRBJ1-2; TRBD1 is a possible D gene (5 bases). The CDR3 is 13 amino acids. Germline-derived CDR1 and CDR2 are MNHNS and SASEGT. The ends were cut back, 4 bases at V and 6 bases at J, with 12 bases in the middle. DNA of the CDR3: TGTGCCAGCAGTGGACCGGGGACGAATGGCTACACCTTC. Its protein product is CASSGPGTNGYTF.

This clonotype was detected many times. J is TRBJ2-5 and V is TRBV15; D may be TRBD1 (5 bases). In germline, CDR1 is LNHNV, CDR2 YYDKDF (reference sequence). The CDR3 consists of 13 residues. Trimming pared 6 bases from V and 3 bases from J, leaving 11 bases between. The CDR3 loop reads CATSPDREETQYF. In DNA form, the CDR3 reads TGTGCCACCAGTCCCGACAGAGAAGAGACCCAGTACTTC.